The clone carrying this TCR beta chain registers medium-sized by frequency. Antigen: not known. TRB rearrangements were amplified by touch-down multiplex PCR with mixed TRB-A/B primers. Following a re-call of the multiplex PCR reads, TCRdb has one entry per CDR3 protein and lacks DNA. This sample's clone table lists around 8,200 distinct CDR3 sequences. The entry originates in a study of T cell clusters in autoimmune cytopenias. TRB was amplified from approximately 250 ng of peripheral blood genomic DNA per sample. The CDR3 runs to 14 residues. General study points: Physiological T cell clusters of healthy donors were apparently absent in primary autoimmune cytopenia patients. No experiment has yet validated the function of the T cell clusters defined in silico. TRB repertoire shifts in secondary cytopenia and chronic lymphocytic leukemia mostly reflected lymphoma, not autoimmunity.

This chain uses TRBV12-3 or TRBV12-4 with TRBJ2-7; TCRdb lists TRBD1, though no DNA is available to test this call. Sequenced: peripheral blood. This clonotype was obtained from a human donor with an autoimmune cytopenia or autoimmune hepatitis (not recorded which). The CDR3 sequence: CASSSQTGSYEQYF.